Listed here are 4 T cell receptor beta chains from one sample, sequenced in a study of shared clonotypes between healthy human individuals. Libraries were prepared by immunoSEQ multiplex PCR; TCRdb keeps only in-frame clonotypes and omits some of them. The data hold 470,000 or so clones, with approximately 80% observed a single time. The sample comprised PBMCs. The receptors here all came from a middle-aged woman in good health. Some clones in this sample may be carry-over from other donors' samples.

The table lists this clone with many counts. This sample includes further DNA sequences coding for the same CDR3. The chain couples TRBV2 to TRBJ2-2; TRBD1 aligns across 10 bases. V was clipped by 5 bases and J by 7 bases; unmatched bases: 7. The germline V gene has CDR1 SNHLY and CDR2 FYNNEI. The CDR3 loop spans 15 amino acids. The CDR3 spells CASSPGTGVNGELFF. The CDR3 nucleotides are TGTGCCAGCAGTCCGGGGACAGGGGTTAACGGGGAGCTGTTTTTT.

The chain uses TRBV6-1 and TRBJ1-1, with a possible D match to TRBD1 (5 bases). Trimming removed 6 bases at V and 5 bases at J, with 16 bases between. The CDR3 is made up of 14 amino acids. Germline V gives CDR1 MNHNS, CDR2 SASEGT. The CDR3 DNA reads TGTGCCAGCAGCCCTAGGGGAGGTATAACTGAAGCTTTCTTT. It translates to CASSPRGGITEAFF.

The J gene is TRBJ2-2, the V gene TRBV4-2, with TRBD2 identical over 10 bases. This CDR3 contains 18 residues. Germline V gives CDR1 LGHNA, CDR2 YNFKEQ. Trimming removed 4 bases from V and 3 bases from J; junction bases left unmatched: 11. The CDR3 is CASSPRVAGGPDTGELFF. CDR3 nucleotide sequence: TGTGCCAGCAGCCCCCGGGTAGCGGGAGGACCCGACACCGGGGAGCTGTTTTTT.

V gene TRBV2 combines with J gene TRBJ2-1; 16 bases align to TRBD2. Germline trimming cut 6 bases from V and 8 bases from J; bases unmatched to any gene: 7. The CDR3 totals 16 residues. CDR1 and CDR2 from the germline V gene are SNHLY and FYNNEI. The CDR3 sequence: CASRHPGTSGRDEQFF. The DNA for the CDR3 is TGTGCCAGCAGGCATCCCGGGACTAGCGGGAGGGATGAGCAGTTCTTC.